Listed below are T cell receptor beta chains from one sample, sequenced in a study of control samples from healthy donors and cancer patients. The table came from immunoSEQ multiplex PCR; TCRdb's copy has only in-frame clones and leaves some out. In the table there are some 250,000 clones, approximately 80% of which are singletons. Source material: PBMCs. These receptors came from a woman aged 55-69 years with lung cancer. Both conserved end residues are part of each CDR3. The D gene is left open where the match is weak. The listing skips clone size in some rows; elsewhere it reads once, few, many or a size class.

abundance,d_gene,v_gene,j_gene,CDR3nt,CDR3aa
NA,NA,TRBV19,TRBJ2-7,TGTGCCAGTAGTGTCCGGGACGGGGCATACGAGCAGTACTTC,CASSVRDGAYEQYF
NA,TRBD2,TRBV11-2,TRBJ2-3,TGTGCCAGCAGCTTAAGGACTAGCGGCACAGATACGCAGTATTTT,CASSLRTSGTDTQYF
NA,NA,TRBV4-1,TRBJ1-6,TGCGCCAGCAGCCCGGGATCGGCGAGGACCCCGGCGTCACCCCTCCACTTT,CASSPGSARTPASPLHF
NA,NA,TRBV6-5,TRBJ1-1,TGTGCCAGCAGTTCTCTGGTGCAAGGCATGAACACTGAAGCTTTCTTT,CASSSLVQGMNTEAFF
NA,NA,TRBV6-5,TRBJ1-2,TGTGCCAGCAGTTCCAGCACAGGGAATTCCGCTGGCTACACCTTC,CASSSSTGNSAGYTF
once,NA,TRBV5-4,TRBJ2-2,TGTGCCAGCAGCTCCTCGGGACAGAACACCGGGGAGCTGTTTTTT,CASSSSGQNTGELFF
few,TRBD1,TRBV7-9,TRBJ2-7,TGTGCCAGCAGTCGGCCCGGGACAGATTCCTACGAGCAGTACTTC,CASSRPGTDSYEQYF
NA,TRBD1,TRBV19,TRBJ1-4,TGTGCCAGTAGTACGACAGGGGGCCTAACTAATGAAAAACTGTTTTTT,CASSTTGGLTNEKLFF
NA,NA,TRBV5-4,TRBJ1-1,TGTGCCAGCAGCGGCGGAACTGACCAGGGCAGCACTGAAGCTTTCTTT,CASSGGTDQGSTEAFF
NA,NA,TRBV11-2,TRBJ1-1,TGTGCCAGCAGTGAAGGATTGGTGAACACTGAAGCTTTCTTT,CASSEGLVNTEAFF
NA,TRBD2,TRBV7-8,TRBJ2-7,TGTGCCAGCAGCTGGACTAGCGGGGACTACGAGCAGTACTTC,CASSWTSGDYEQYF
once,NA,TRBV19,TRBJ2-5,TGTGCCAGTAGTAAGTCTGCCACCCTGGAGACCCAGTACTTC,CASSKSATLETQYF
NA,TRBD2,TRBV10-2,TRBJ2-1,TGCGCCAGCAGTGTAGCGGGGATAAACAATGAGCAGTTCTTC,CASSVAGINNEQFF
NA,NA,TRBV5-1,TRBJ1-6,TGCGCCAGCAGCGTTGACATTTCACCCCTCCACTTT,CASSVDISPLHF
NA,NA,TRBV3-1/TRBV3-2,TRBJ2-1,TGTGCCAGCAGCACCCCTTACAATGAGCAGTTCTTC,CASSTPYNEQFF
NA,TRBD2,TRBV3-1/TRBV3-2,TRBJ2-1,TGTGCCAGCAGCCAAGGGGCGGGGGGTGAGCAGTTCTTC,CASSQGAGGEQFF
few,NA,TRBV3-1/TRBV3-2,TRBJ1-1,TGTGCCAGCAGCCAAGGACAGGCGAACACTGAAGCTTTCTTT,CASSQGQANTEAFF
NA,NA,TRBV6-5,TRBJ2-3,TGTGCCAGCAGCGCACAGGGTGTCACAGATACGCAGTATTTT,CASSAQGVTDTQYF
NA,NA,TRBV2,TRBJ1-1,TGTGCCAGCAGTACTCAGGGAGGTAACACTGAAGCTTTCTTT,CASSTQGGNTEAFF
NA,TRBD1,TRBV5-1,TRBJ2-2,TGCGCCAGCAGCCCACGCCGGACAGGCAGTATTGCGGTGTTTTTT,CASSPRRTGSIAVFF
NA,NA,TRBV29-1,TRBJ1-2,TGCAGCGTTGAATACGTCGGCTATGGCTACACCTTC,CSVEYVGYGYTF
once,TRBD1,TRBV5-1,TRBJ1-1,TGCGCCAGCAGCTCCGGACAGGCGGTTGAAGCTTTCTTT,CASSSGQAVEAFF
NA,TRBD1,TRBV5-4,TRBJ2-3,TGTGCCAGCAGCCCGGACAGGGGGCGCGCAGATACGCAGTATTTT,CASSPDRGRADTQYF
NA,TRBD1,TRBV7-9,TRBJ1-1,TGTGCCAGCAGCTTAGGCACAGGGGGGGACACTGAAGCTTTCTTT,CASSLGTGGDTEAFF
NA,NA,TRBV5-1,TRBJ1-6,TGCGCCAGCAGCTTGTCGTCCGGGGGGGACCGGAATTCACCCCTCCACTTT,CASSLSSGGDRNSPLHF
once,NA,TRBV3-1/TRBV3-2,TRBJ1-1,TGTGCCAGCAGCCCCCGGGGTGTTGGTAGGGCGGACACTGAAGCTTTCTTT,CASSPRGVGRADTEAFF
NA,TRBD2,TRBV6-4,TRBJ2-1,TGTGCCAGCAGTGGGGGGACTAGCGGGAATGACGAGCAGTTCTTC,CASSGGTSGNDEQFF
NA,NA,TRBV5-1,TRBJ1-2,TGCGCCAGCAGCCTGGGAGGGGGACGTGGCTACACCTTC,CASSLGGGRGYTF
NA,TRBD2,TRBV19,TRBJ2-3,TGTGCCAGTAGTATTGGGACTAGTCCCACAGATACGCAGTATTTT,CASSIGTSPTDTQYF
NA,TRBD1,TRBV20-1,TRBJ2-7,TGCAATCCGGGACAGGGCGACGAGCAGTACTTC,CNPGQGDEQYF
NA,NA,TRBV27,TRBJ1-1,TGTGCCAGCAGTCTCGGATTCGTGAACACTGAAGCTTTCTTT,CASSLGFVNTEAFF
NA,NA,TRBV28,TRBJ1-2,TGTGCCAGCACCACTTCAGGGAGGGGTTTGGATGGCTACACCTTC,CASTTSGRGLDGYTF
few,TRBD2,TRBV4-1,TRBJ2-7,TGCGCCAGCAGCCTGGCTGTTAGAAGCGGGAGAGTCGACTTC,CASSLAVRSGRVDF
NA,NA,TRBV30,TRBJ2-6,TGTGCCTGGAGTAAATCAGGGACCTACTCTGGGGCCAACGTCCTGACTTTC,CAWSKSGTYSGANVLTF
few,NA,TRBV11-3,TRBJ2-2,TGTGCCAGCAGCTTAGATAGTGGGTCCACCGGGGAGCTGTTTTTT,CASSLDSGSTGELFF
NA,NA,TRBV3-1/TRBV3-2,TRBJ1-2,TGTGCCAGCAGCCAAGCAGGGAACTATGGCTACACCTTC,CASSQAGNYGYTF
few,NA,TRBV5-1,TRBJ2-7,TGCGCCAGCCCTTTCCGGGTTCCCTACGAGCAGTACTTC,CASPFRVPYEQYF
NA,TRBD2,TRBV6-2/TRBV6-3,TRBJ2-7,TGTGCCAGCAGTACTGGGCGGGGGGGCCAGTACTCCAGCTCCTACGAGCAGTACTTC,CASSTGRGGQYSSSYEQYF
NA,TRBD1,TRBV5-1,TRBJ2-3,TGCGCCAGCAGCCCGGGACAGGGGGCTAGTGAAGATACGCAGTATTTT,CASSPGQGASEDTQYF
NA,TRBD2,TRBV7-9,TRBJ2-1,TGTGCCAGCAGCTTCCTAGCGGGGTACAATGAGCAGTTCTTC,CASSFLAGYNEQFF
NA,NA,TRBV3-1/TRBV3-2,TRBJ1-1,TGTGCCAGCAGCCAAGGGGGGATCACTGAAGCTTTCTTT,CASSQGGITEAFF
NA,TRBD1,TRBV2,TRBJ2-7,TGTGCCAGCAGGCTTCCCGGGACAGGGGCCGACGAGCAGTACTTC,CASRLPGTGADEQYF
once,NA,TRBV6-6,TRBJ1-1,TGTGCCAGCAGCGACTCGGGGAGGGCGAACACTGAAGCTTTCTTT,CASSDSGRANTEAFF
NA,NA,TRBV20-1,TRBJ2-7,TGCGGCTTGGGGGCCAAGCAGTACTTC,CGLGAKQYF
once,NA,TRBV3-1/TRBV3-2,TRBJ1-5,TGTGCCAGCAGCCAAGTACTCAATCAGCCCCAGCATTTT,CASSQVLNQPQHF
NA,TRBD1,TRBV10-2,TRBJ2-1,TGCGCCAGCAGCACGGGACAGGGGGATGTCAATGAGCAGTTCTTC,CASSTGQGDVNEQFF
few,NA,TRBV24-1,TRBJ2-3,TGTGCCACCAGTGCGGGGTCGTCAGATACGCAGTATTTT,CATSAGSSDTQYF
once,NA,TRBV9,TRBJ2-2,TGTGCCAGCAGCGTAGCAGAGGGCCGGGGGACCGAGGAGCTGTTTTTT,CASSVAEGRGTEELFF
few,TRBD1,TRBV11-2,TRBJ1-4,TGTGCCAGCAGCTTAGTTACCGGGACAGGGGTCCCTGAAAAACTGTTTTTT,CASSLVTGTGVPEKLFF
NA,NA,TRBV5-6,TRBJ2-3,TGTGCCAGCAGCTCCCGGACTGATGGCGATACGCAGTATTTT,CASSSRTDGDTQYF
NA,NA,TRBV9,TRBJ2-5,TGTGCCAGCAGCGTAGACCAGTTTTACGAGACCCAGTACTTC,CASSVDQFYETQYF